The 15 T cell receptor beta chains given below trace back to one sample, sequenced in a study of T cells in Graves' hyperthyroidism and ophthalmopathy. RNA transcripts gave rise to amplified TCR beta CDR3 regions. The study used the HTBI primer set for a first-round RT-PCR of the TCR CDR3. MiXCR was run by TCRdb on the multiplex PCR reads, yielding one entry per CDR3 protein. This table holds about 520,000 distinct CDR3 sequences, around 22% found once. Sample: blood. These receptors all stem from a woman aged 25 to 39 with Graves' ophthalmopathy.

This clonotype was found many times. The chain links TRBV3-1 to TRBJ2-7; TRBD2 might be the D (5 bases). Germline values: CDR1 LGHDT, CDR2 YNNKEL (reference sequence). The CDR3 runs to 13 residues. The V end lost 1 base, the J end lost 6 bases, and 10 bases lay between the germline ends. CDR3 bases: TGTGCCAGCAGCCAAGGGAGGATTGGCGAGCAGTACTTC. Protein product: CASSQGRIGEQYF.

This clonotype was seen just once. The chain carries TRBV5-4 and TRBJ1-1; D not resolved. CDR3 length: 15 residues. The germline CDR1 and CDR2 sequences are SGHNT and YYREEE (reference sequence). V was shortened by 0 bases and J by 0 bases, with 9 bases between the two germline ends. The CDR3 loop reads CASSLVYGLNTEAFF. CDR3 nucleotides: TGTGCCAGCAGCTTGGTATACGGGTTGAACACTGAAGCTTTCTTT. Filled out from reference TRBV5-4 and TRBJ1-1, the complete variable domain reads ETGVTQSPTHLIKTRGQQVTLRCSSQSGHNTVSWYQQALGQGPQFIFQYYREEENGRGNFPPRFSGLQFPNYSSELNVNALELDDSALYLCASSLVYGLNTEAFFGQGTRLTVV.

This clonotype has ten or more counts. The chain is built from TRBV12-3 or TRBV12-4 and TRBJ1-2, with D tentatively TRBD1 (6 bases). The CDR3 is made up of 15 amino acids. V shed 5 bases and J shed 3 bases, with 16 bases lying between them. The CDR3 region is CASSPGRGRDYGYTF. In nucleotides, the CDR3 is TGTGCCAGCAGTCCGGGTAGGGGGAGGGACTATGGCTACACCTTC.

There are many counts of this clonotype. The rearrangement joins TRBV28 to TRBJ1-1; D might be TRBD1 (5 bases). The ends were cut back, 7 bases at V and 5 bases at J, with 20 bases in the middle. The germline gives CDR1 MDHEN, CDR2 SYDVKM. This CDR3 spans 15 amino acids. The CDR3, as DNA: TGTGCCAGCATAGGGGCGGTTATTTTCGCGACTGAAGCTTTCTTT. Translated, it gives CASIGAVIFATEAFF.

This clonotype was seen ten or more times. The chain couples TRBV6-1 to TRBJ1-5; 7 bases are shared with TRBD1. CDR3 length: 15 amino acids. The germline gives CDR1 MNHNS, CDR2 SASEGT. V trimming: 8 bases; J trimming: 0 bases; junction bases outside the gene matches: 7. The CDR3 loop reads CASYRTGDSNQPQHF. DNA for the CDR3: TGTGCCAGCTACCGGACAGGAGATAGCAATCAGCCCCAGCATTTT.

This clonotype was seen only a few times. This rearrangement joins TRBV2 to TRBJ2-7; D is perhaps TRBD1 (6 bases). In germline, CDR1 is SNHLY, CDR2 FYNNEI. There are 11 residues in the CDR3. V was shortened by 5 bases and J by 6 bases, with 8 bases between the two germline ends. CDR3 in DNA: TGTGCCAGCAGTCCAGGGGTCGAGCAGTACTTC. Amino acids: CASSPGVEQYF.

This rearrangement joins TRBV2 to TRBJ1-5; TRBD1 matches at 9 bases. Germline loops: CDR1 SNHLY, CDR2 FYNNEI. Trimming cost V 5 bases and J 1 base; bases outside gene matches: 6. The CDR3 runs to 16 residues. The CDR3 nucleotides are TGTGCCAGCAGTTATACAGGGGGCCTAAGCAATCAGCCCCAGCATTTT. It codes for CASSYTGGLSNQPQHF.

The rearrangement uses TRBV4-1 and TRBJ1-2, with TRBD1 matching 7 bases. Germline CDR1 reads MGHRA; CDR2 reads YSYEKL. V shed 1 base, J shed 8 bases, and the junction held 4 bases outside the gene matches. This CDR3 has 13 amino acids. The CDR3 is CASSQGDREGYTF. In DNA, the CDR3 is TGCGCCAGCAGCCAAGGAGACAGGGAAGGCTACACCTTC.

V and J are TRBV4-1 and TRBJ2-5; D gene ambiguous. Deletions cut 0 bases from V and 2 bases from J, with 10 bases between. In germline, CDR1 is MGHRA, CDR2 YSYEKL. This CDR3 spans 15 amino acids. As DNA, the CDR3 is TGCGCCAGCAGCCAAGAGAGTTACGGGCAAGAGACCCAGTACTTC. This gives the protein CASSQESYGQETQYF.

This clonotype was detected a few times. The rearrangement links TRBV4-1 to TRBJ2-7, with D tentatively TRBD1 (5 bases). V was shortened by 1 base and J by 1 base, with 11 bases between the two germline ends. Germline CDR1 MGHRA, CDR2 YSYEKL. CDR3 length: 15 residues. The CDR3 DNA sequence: TGCGCCAGCAGCCAAGGAGTTACAGGATCCTACGAGCAGTACTTC. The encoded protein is CASSQGVTGSYEQYF.

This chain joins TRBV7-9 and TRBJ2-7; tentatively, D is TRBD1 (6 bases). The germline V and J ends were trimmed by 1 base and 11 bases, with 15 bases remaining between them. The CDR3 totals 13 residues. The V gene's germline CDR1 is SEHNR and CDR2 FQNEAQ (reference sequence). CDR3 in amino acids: CASSLGPGDVEYF. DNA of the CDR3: TGTGCCAGCAGCTTAGGTCCAGGGGACGTGGAGTACTTC. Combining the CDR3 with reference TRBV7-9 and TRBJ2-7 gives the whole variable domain DTGVSQNPRHKITKRGQNVTFRCDPISEHNRLYWYRQTLGQGPEFLTYFQNEAQLEKSRLLSDRFSAERPKGSFSTLEIQRTEQGDSAMYLCASSLGPGDVEYFGPGTRLTVT.

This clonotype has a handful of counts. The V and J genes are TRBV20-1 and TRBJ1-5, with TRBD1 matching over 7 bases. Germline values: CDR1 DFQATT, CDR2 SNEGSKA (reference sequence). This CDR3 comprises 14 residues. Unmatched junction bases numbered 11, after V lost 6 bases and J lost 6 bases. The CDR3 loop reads CSALGTVWSQPQHF. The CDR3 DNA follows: TGCAGTGCCCTTGGGACAGTCTGGAGTCAGCCCCAGCATTTT.

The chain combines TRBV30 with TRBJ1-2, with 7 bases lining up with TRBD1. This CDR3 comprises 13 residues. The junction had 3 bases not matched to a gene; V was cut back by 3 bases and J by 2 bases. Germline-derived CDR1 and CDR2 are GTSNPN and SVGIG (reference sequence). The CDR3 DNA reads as TGTGCCTGGAGGACAGGGAGAAACTATGGCTACACCTTC. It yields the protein CAWRTGRNYGYTF.

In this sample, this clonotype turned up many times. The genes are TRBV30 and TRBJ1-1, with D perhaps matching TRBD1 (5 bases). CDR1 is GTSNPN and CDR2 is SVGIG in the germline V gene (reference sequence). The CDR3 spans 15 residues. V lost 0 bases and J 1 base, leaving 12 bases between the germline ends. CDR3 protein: CAWSVSLQENTEAFF. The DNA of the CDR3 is TGTGCCTGGAGTGTAAGCCTACAGGAGAACACTGAAGCTTTCTTT.

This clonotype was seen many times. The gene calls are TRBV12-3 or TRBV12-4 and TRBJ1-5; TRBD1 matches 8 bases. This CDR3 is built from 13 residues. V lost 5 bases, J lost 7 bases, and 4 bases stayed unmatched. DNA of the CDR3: TGTGCCAGCAGTCCAGGACAGGGACAGCCCCAGCATTTT. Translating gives CASSPGQGQPQHF.